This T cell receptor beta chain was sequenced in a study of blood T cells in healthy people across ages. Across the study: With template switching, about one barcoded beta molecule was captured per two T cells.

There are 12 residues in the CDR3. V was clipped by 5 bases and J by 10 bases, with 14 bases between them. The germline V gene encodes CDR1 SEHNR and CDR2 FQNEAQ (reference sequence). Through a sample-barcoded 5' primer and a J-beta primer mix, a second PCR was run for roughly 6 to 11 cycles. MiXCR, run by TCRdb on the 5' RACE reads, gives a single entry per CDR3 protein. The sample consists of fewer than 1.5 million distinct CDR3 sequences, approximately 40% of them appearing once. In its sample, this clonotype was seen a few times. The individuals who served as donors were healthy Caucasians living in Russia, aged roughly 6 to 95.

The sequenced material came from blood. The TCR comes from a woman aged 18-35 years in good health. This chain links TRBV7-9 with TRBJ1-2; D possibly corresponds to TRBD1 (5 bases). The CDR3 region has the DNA TGTGCCAGCAGCCCGGGGGGGGTGGACTACACCTTC. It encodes CASSPGGVDYTF.